This entry is about one T cell receptor (beta chain). Profiling relied on immunoSEQ multiplex PCR, and the TCRdb table lists in-frame clones only, not all of them. The sample contains 200,000 to 300,000 clones, roughly 86% of which appear only once. This entry belongs to a study of blood T cell repertoires in COVID-19. The CDR3 is made up of 14 amino acids. With 6 bases removed from V and 0 bases from J, the gap between germline ends came to 6 bases. Germline CDR1 and CDR2: MNHEY and SVGAGI. This clonotype was sampled from a man aged 45-65 years with acute or convalescent COVID-19. This chain links TRBV6-5 with TRBJ2-6; D unresolved. The sample taken for sequencing was peripheral blood. This chain's CDR3 is CASSRDSGANVLTF. For the CDR3, the DNA is TGTGCCAGCAGCCGAGACTCTGGGGCCAACGTCCTGACTTTC.